The clone carrying this TCR beta chain appeared many times. Its antigen is unknown. Using RNA transcripts as the source, TCR beta CDR3 regions were amplified. When the TCR CDR3 underwent first-round RT-PCR, the HTBI primer set was used. TCRdb re-derived calls from the multiplex PCR reads in MiXCR, one entry per CDR3 protein. The repertoire holds hundreds of thousands of distinct CDR3 sequences, about a fifth seen once, with about 35% in the top ten. CDR3 length: 13 residues. Germline values: CDR1 SGHRS, CDR2 YFSETQ. The germline V and J ends were trimmed by 0 bases and 3 bases, with 7 bases remaining between them. This record belongs to a study of T cells in Graves' hyperthyroidism and ophthalmopathy. Findings and caveats of the study: Progression to ophthalmopathy was predicted a median of 6.5 months early.

Sample: blood. The clonotype originates from a man aged 25 to 40 with Graves' ophthalmopathy. The rearrangement uses TRBV5-1 and TRBJ2-7; D remains ambiguous. CDR3 loop: CASSLGLLYEQYF. Written as DNA, the CDR3 is TGCGCCAGCAGCTTGGGACTTCTCTACGAGCAGTACTTC.